This T cell receptor beta chain was identified during a study of beta chain features in type 1 diabetes. Looking at the study overall: Patients did not differ from healthy donors in age, gender or cell yield.

CDR1 and CDR2 (germline): SGHNT, YYREEE (reference sequence). This CDR3 is 14 amino acids long. The J segment lost 5 bases and the V segment lost 4 bases, leaving 4 bases of the junction unmatched. Study-wide findings and caveats: Shortening that was moderate but significant affected the TCRB CDR3s of Type 1 diabetes patients in all four CD4+ subsets.

This clone has only a few counts. The antigen remains unidentified. Expressed TCRB transcripts got sequenced, as all isolated RNA was reverse transcribed. TCRdb's copy holds only in-frame clones and misses some; the assay was immunoSEQ multiplex PCR. The sample lists some 660,000 clones, around an eighth seen once, with approximately 0.039% in the top ten. Sequencing was done on a sample of naive CD4+ T cells from blood. The rearrangement uses TRBV5-4 and TRBJ1-4; 8 bases agree with TRBD1. This receptor was obtained from a man younger than 35 with type 1 diabetes. The CDR3 spells CASSPRTGNEKLFF. CDR3 sequence (DNA): TGTGCCAGCAGCCCACGGACAGGGAATGAAAAACTGTTTTTT. Full variable domain (missing parts from reference TRBV5-4 and TRBJ1-4): ETGVTQSPTHLIKTRGQQVTLRCSSQSGHNTVSWYQQALGQGPQFIFQYYREEENGRGNFPPRFSGLQFPNYSSELNVNALELDDSALYLCASSPRTGNEKLFFGSGTQLSVL.